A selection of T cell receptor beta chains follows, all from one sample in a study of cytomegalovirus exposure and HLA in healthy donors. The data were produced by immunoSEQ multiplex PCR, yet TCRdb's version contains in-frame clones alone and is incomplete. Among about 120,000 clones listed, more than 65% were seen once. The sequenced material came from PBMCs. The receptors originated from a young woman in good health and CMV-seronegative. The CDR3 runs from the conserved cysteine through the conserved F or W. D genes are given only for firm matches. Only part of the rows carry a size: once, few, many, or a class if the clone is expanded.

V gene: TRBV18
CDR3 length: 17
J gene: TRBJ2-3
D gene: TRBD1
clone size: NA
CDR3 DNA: TGTGCCAGCTCACCTACTACAGGGGGCCTACGTACAGATACGCAGTATTTT
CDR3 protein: CASSPTTGGLRTDTQYF

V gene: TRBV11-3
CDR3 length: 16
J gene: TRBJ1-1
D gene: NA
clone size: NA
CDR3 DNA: TGTGCCAGCAGCCCGGGTGGGGGCGAAATGAACACTGAAGCTTTCTTT
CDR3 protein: CASSPGGGEMNTEAFF

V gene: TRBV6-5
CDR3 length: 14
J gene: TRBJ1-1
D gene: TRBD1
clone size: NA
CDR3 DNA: TGTGCCAGCAGTAACGACAGGGCGGACACTGAAGCTTTCTTT
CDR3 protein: CASSNDRADTEAFF

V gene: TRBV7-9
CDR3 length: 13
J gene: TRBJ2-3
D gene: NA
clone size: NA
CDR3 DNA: TGTGCCAGCAGCTTAGCGAGGGTAGATACGCAGTATTTT
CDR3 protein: CASSLARVDTQYF

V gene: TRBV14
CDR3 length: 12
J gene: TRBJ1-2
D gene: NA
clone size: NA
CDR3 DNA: TGTGCCAGCAGCCAGAGGTTCTATGGCTACACCTTC
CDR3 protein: CASSQRFYGYTF

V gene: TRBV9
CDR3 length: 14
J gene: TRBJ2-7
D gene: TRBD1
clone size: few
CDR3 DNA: TGTGCCAGCAGCGTAGGCGACAGGGGGTACGAGCAGTACTTC
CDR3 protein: CASSVGDRGYEQYF

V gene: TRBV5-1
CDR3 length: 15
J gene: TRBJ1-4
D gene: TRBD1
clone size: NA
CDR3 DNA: TGCGCCAGCAGCTTTTACAGGGGGGAAAATGAAAAACTGTTTTTT
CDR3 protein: CASSFYRGENEKLFF

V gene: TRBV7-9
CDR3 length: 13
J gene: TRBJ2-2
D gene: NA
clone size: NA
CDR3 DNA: TGTGCCAGCAGCCCCCAGGACACCGGGGAGCTGTTTTTT
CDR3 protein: CASSPQDTGELFF

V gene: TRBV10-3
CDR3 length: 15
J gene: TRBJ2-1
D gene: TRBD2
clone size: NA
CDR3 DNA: TGTGCCATCAGTGTTGGCGGGAGGGCTGAGAATGAGCAGTTCTTC
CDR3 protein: CAISVGGRAENEQFF

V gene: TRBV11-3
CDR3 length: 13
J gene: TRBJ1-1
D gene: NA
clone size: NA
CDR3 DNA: TGTGCCAGCAGCTTAGATAACTCCCAGAGGGCTTTCTTT
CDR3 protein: CASSLDNSQRAFF

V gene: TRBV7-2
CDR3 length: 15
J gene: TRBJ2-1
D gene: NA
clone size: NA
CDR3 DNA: TGTGCCAGCAGCTTGAGAAAAAGCTCCTACAATGAGCAGTTCTTC
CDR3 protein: CASSLRKSSYNEQFF

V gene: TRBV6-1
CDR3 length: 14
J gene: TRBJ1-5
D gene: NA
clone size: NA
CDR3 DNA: TGTGCCAGCATCCAGGGCTTGGGCAATCAGCCCCAGCATTTT
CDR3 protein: CASIQGLGNQPQHF

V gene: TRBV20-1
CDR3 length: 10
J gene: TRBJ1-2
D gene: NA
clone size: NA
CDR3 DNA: TGCAGTGCTAGGAATGGGTTGGAGGCCTTC
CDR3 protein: CSARNGLEAF

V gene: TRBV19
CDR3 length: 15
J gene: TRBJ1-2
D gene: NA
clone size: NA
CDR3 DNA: TGTGCCAGTAGTTTAAACAGCCCTCAGAACTATGGCTACACCTTC
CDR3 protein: CASSLNSPQNYGYTF

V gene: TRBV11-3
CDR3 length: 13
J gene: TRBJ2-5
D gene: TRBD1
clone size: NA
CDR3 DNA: TGTGCCAGCAGCTTAAGGCAGGGGGCGACCCAGTACTTC
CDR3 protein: CASSLRQGATQYF

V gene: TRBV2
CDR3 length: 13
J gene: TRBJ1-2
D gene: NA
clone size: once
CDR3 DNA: TGTGCCAGCAGTGGGGCTATGCACTATGGCTACACCTTC
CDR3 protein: CASSGAMHYGYTF

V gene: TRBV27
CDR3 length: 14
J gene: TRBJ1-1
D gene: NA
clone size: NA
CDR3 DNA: TGTGCCAGCAGTTGGTTACAGGGGAACACTGAAGCTTTCTTT
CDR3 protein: CASSWLQGNTEAFF

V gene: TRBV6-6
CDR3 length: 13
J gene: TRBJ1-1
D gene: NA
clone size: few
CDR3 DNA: TGTGCCAGCAGGGAAGGGGGGGCGACTGAAGCTTTCTTT
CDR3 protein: CASREGGATEAFF

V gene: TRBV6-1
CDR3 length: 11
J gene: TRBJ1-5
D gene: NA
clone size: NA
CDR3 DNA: TGTGCCAGCGGGCTACGAGAGCCCCAGCATTTT
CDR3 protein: CASGLREPQHF

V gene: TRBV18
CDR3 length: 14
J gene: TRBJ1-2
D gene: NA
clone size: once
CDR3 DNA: TGTGCCAGCTCACCGGAAGAGGGCTACTATGGCTACACCTTC
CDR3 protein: CASSPEEGYYGYTF

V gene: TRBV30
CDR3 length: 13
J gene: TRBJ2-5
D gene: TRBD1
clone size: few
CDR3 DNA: TGTGCCTGGACGAAACAGGGGCGGGAGACCCAGTACTTC
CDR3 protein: CAWTKQGRETQYF

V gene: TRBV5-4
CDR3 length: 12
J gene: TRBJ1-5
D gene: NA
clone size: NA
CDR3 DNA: TGTGCCAGCAGCTTGGGGGGGGGCCCGCAGCATTTT
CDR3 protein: CASSLGGGPQHF

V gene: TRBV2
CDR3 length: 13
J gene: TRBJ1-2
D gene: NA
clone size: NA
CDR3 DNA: TGTGTCAGCAGTGATCAGGCTAACTATGGCTACACCTTC
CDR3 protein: CVSSDQANYGYTF

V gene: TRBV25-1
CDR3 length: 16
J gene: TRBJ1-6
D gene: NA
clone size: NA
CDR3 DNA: TGTGCCAGCAGTGGCGCCCGGAGCTCCTATAATTCACCCCTCCACTTT
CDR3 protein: CASSGARSSYNSPLHF

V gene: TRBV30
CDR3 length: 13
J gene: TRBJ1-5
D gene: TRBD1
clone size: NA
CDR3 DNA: TGTGCCTGGAGTTGGGACAGTTATCAGCCCCAGCATTTT
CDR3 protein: CAWSWDSYQPQHF

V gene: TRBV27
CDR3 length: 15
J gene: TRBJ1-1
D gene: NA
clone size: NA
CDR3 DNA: TGTGCCAGCAGTTGGTCAGGGCCGGAGAACACTGAAGCTTTCTTT
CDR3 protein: CASSWSGPENTEAFF

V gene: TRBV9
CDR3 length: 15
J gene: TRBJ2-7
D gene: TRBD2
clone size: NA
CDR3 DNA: TGTGCCAGCAGCGTAGGACTAGCGGGGGCCTACGAGCAGTACTTC
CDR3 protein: CASSVGLAGAYEQYF

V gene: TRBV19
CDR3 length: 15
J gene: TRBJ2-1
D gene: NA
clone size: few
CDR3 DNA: TGTGCCAGTAGTCAGACAAGAAACTCCTACAATGAGCAGTTCTTC
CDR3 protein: CASSQTRNSYNEQFF

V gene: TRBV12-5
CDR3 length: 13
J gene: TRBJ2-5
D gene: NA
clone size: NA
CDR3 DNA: TGTGCTAGTGGTTTGGTACGAGAGGTTCAGCAGTACTTC
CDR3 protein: CASGLVREVQQYF

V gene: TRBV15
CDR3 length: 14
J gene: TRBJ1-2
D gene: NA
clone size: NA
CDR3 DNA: TGTGCCACCAGCAGAGACTGCAACAGGGATGGCTACACCTTC
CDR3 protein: CATSRDCNRDGYTF

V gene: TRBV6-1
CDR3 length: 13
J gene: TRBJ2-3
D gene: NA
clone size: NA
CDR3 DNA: TGTGCCAGCAGCGTACAGGGACCGGATACGCAGTATTTT
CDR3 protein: CASSVQGPDTQYF

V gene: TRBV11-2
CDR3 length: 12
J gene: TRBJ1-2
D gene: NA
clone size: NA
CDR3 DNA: TGTGCCAGCAGCCCAGGGTCAGGGGTTGGGGACTTC
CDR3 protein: CASSPGSGVGDF

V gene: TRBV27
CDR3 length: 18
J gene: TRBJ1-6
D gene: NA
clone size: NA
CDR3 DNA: TGTGCCAGCAGGCTAAACACAGGAATAAGGGCAAATAATTCACCCCTCCACTTT
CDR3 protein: CASRLNTGIRANNSPLHF

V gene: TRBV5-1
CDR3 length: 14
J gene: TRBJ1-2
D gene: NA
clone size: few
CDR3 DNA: TGCGCCAGCAGCAGCTCCGGCCAGCGCGACGGCTACACCTTC
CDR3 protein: CASSSSGQRDGYTF

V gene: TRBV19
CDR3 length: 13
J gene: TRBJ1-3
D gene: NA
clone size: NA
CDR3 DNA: TGTGCCAGTACGGTGCAGGGAGGAAACACCATATATTTT
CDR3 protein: CASTVQGGNTIYF

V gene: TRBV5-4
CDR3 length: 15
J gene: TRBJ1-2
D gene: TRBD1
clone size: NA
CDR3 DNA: TGTGCCAGCAGCTTAAAGAAGGGGGCCAGCTATGGCTACACCTTC
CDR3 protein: CASSLKKGASYGYTF

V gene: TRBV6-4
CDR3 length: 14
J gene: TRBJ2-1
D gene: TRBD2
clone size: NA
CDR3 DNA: TGTGCCAGCAGTGTTACTAGCGGGAGGGATGAGCAGTTCTTC
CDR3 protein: CASSVTSGRDEQFF

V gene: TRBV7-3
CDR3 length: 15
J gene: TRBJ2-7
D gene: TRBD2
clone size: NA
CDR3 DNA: TGTGCCAGCAGCTCGACGGGAGGGGCCGGCGACGAGCAGTACTTC
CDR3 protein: CASSSTGGAGDEQYF

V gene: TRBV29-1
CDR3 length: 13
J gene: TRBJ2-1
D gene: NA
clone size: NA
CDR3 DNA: TGCAGCGCCCTTACGGGGGTCCCCAATGAGCAGTTCTTC
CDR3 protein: CSALTGVPNEQFF

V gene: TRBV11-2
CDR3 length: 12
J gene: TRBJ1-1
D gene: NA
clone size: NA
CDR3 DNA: TGTGCCAGCAGCTTAACTAACACTGAAGCTTTCTTT
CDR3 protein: CASSLTNTEAFF

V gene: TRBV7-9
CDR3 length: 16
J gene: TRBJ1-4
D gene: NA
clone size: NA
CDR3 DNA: TGTGCCAGCAGCTTAGCGGGGGCAGCTGCTAATGAAAAACTGTTTTTT
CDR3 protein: CASSLAGAAANEKLFF

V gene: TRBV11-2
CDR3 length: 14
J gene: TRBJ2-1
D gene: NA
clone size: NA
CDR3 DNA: TGTGCCAGCACCCTAGCATTTCCCTACAATGAGCAGTTCTTC
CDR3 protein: CASTLAFPYNEQFF

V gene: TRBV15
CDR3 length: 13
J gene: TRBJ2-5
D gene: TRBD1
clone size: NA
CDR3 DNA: TGTGCCACCGGGCGACAGGGGAAAGAGACCCAGTACTTC
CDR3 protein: CATGRQGKETQYF

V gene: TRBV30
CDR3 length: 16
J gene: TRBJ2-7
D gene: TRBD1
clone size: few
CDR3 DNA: TGTGCCACTAACGAACGGGGGACAGGACTTTCCTACGAGCAGTACTTC
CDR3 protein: CATNERGTGLSYEQYF

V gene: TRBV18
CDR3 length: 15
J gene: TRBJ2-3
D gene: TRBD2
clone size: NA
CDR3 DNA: TGTGCCAGCTCACCACCGGGAGGGCCCACAGATACGCAGTATTTT
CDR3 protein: CASSPPGGPTDTQYF

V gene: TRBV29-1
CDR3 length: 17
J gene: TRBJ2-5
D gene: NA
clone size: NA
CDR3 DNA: TGCAGCGTCCGAAGAGGCGGCAGGGCAGGTCTCGGAAAGACCCAGTACTTC
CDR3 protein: CSVRRGGRAGLGKTQYF

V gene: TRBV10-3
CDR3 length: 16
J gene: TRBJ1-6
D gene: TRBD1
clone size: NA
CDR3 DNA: TGTGCCACGGGACAGTCAATCAGCTCCTATAATTCACCCCTCCACTTT
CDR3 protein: CATGQSISSYNSPLHF

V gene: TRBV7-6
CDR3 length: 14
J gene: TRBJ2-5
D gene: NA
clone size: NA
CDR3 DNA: TGTGCCAGCAGCTCGGAGGGATGGGGAGAGACCCAGTACTTC
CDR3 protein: CASSSEGWGETQYF

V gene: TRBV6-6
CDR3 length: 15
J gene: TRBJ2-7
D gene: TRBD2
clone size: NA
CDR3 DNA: TGTGCCAGCAGTTTCGGACTAGCGGGCGTCTGGGAGCAGTACTTC
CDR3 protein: CASSFGLAGVWEQYF

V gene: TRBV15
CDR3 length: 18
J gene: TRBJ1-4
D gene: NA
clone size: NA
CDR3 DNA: TGTGCCACCAGCAGAGGTTGGAAGGGGGGGGCGAAAAATGAAAAACTGTTTTTT
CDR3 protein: CATSRGWKGGAKNEKLFF

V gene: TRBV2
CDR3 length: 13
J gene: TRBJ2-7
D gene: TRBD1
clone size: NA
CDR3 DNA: TGTGCCAGCAGCACAGGGGTTAACTACGAGCAGTACTTC
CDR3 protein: CASSTGVNYEQYF

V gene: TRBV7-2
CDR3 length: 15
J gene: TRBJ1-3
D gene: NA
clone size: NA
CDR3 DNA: TGTGCCAGCAGCTTAGCCAGGGGCGCTGGAAACACCATATATTTT
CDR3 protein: CASSLARGAGNTIYF